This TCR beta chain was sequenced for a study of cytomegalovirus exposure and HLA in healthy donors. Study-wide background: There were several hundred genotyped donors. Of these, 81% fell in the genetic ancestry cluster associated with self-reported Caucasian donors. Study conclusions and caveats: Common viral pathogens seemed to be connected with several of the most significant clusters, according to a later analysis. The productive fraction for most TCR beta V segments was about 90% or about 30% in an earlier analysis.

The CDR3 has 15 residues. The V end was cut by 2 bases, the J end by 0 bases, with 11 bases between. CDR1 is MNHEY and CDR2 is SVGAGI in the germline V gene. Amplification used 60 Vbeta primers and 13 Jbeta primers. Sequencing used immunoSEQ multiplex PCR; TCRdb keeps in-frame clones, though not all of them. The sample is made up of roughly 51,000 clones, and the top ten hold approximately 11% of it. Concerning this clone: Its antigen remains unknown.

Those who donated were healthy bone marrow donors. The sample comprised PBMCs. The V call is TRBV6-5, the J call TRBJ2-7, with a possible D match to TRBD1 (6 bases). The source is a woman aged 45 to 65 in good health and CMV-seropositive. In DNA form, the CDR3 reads TGTGCCAGCAGTTACGGGGACACGGCCTCCTACGAGCAGTACTTC. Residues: CASSYGDTASYEQYF.